This TCR beta chain was sequenced for a study of T cells after yellow fever vaccination. Study overall: Based on CD3, CD45RA, CCR7 and CD95, EM, EMRA, CM and Tscm memory subsets were sorted. Preparation of fractions with low cell numbers was performed using SMART-Seq v4 Ultra Low Input.

This clonotype was observed many times. With 1 base clipped from V and 1 base from J, the junction kept 1 base outside the gene matches. Germline assignment: CDR1 SGHDT and CDR2 YYEEEE. The CDR3 runs 17 residues. A process of 5'RACE template switching, which added a universal primer site and UMIs, was used to make TCR cDNA. TCRdb reanalysed the 5' RACE reads using MiXCR and keeps one entry per CDR3 protein. The table shows fewer than 35,000 distinct CDR3 sequences, with over 9.5% occurring only once. Findings and limits, study-wide: A small proportion of clonotypes was detected in both the CD4 and CD8 compartments.

This TCR came from a man younger than 35 who received the YFV17D yellow fever vaccine. The source material was PBMCs, either bulk or a sorted T-cell subset (CD4+, CD8+, memory, or dextramer-sorted; not recorded which), sampled less than 18 days after the first yellow fever vaccination. The V gene is TRBV5-6, the J gene TRBJ2-2; 13 nucleotides agree with TRBD2. The CDR3 nucleotides are TGTGCCAGCAGCTTGCGACTAGCGGGGGGGAACACCGGGGAGCTGTTTTTT. Translated: CASSLRLAGGNTGELFF.